These 27 T cell receptor beta chains were all obtained from the same sample, sequenced in a study of T cells in Graves' hyperthyroidism and ophthalmopathy. There were TCR beta CDR3 regions amplified from RNA transcripts. The study used the HTBI primer set for a first-round RT-PCR of the TCR CDR3. TCRdb ran MiXCR on the multiplex PCR reads and lists one entry per CDR3 protein. The sample has 75,000 to 100,000 distinct CDR3 sequences; just over 50% are singletons. Material: blood. The receptors come from a woman aged 40-49 years with Graves' hyperthyroidism.

V is TRBV18 and J is TRBJ2-3, with 7 bases lining up with TRBD2. This CDR3 region has 17 residues. Germline loops: CDR1 KGHSH, CDR2 LQKENI. J gave up 3 bases and V 2 bases, and 11 bases lay outside the gene matches. This CDR3 reads CASSPSISGGSTDTQYF. CDR3 nucleotide sequence: TGTGCCAGCTCACCATCGATCTCGGGAGGCTCAACAGATACGCAGTATTTT.

V and J are TRBV7-9 and TRBJ1-1; D ambiguous. The CDR3 spans 11 residues. The ends were cut back, 3 bases at V and 11 bases at J, with 10 bases in the middle. In germline, CDR1 is SEHNR, CDR2 FQNEAQ (reference sequence). As DNA, the CDR3 is TGTGCCAGCAGCTTGGTAAGGGTGGCTTTCTTT. This gives the protein CASSLVRVAFF.

This clonotype occurred many times. This rearrangement joins TRBV7-9 to TRBJ1-4, with TRBD1 matching over 9 bases. The CDR3 has 15 amino acids. Germline V gene lookup returns CDR1 SEHNR and CDR2 FQNEAQ (reference sequence). V dropped 5 bases and J dropped 8; count of bases not matched to a gene: 9. Here the CDR3 reads CASSTTGGGLEKLFF. The CDR3 DNA reads TGTGCCAGCAGCACAACAGGGGGCGGTCTCGAAAAACTGTTTTTT.

This clonotype was seen repeatedly, ten times or more. The rearrangement links TRBV15 to TRBJ1-2; the D is unclear. The length of the CDR3 is 15 residues. Germline assignment: CDR1 LNHNV and CDR2 YYDKDF (reference sequence). Trimming took off 1 base at V and 6 bases at J, with 15 bases between the two ends. In nucleotides, the CDR3 is TGTGCCACCAGCAGAGTTCTATTCGCCGACGATGGCTACACCTTC. It yields the protein CATSRVLFADDGYTF.

This clonotype was seen at least ten times. This sequence joins TRBV4-1 and TRBJ1-1; no reliable D call. The CDR3 sequence is 16 residues long. V lost 1 base and J lost 4, with 16 bases in between. Germline values: CDR1 MGHRA, CDR2 YSYEKL. This CDR3 is CASSQGHAERGTEAFF. The CDR3 DNA is TGCGCCAGCAGCCAAGGACACGCCGAACGAGGCACTGAAGCTTTCTTT.

The chain recombines TRBV29-1 with TRBJ1-1, with 7 bases fitting TRBD1. This CDR3 has 13 amino acids. The germline CDR1 and CDR2 sequences are SQVTM and ANQGSEA. J gave up 0 bases and V 8 bases, and 6 bases lay outside the gene matches. In DNA form, the CDR3 reads TGCAGCTCCTACAGGGGCCTGAACACTGAAGCTTTCTTT. This sequence encodes CSSYRGLNTEAFF.

This clonotype appeared many times. The chain couples TRBV14 to TRBJ2-3; D gene ambiguous. V was shortened by 1 base and J by 5 bases, with 7 bases between the two germline ends. This CDR3 comprises 13 residues. In germline, CDR1 is SGHDN, CDR2 FVKESK. The CDR3 DNA sequence: TGTGCCAGCAGCCAAGTCACGGGAGATACGCAGTATTTT. Encoded protein: CASSQVTGDTQYF.

This clonotype was seen a handful of times. The chain recombines TRBV2 with TRBJ1-5; D perhaps matches TRBD1 (5 bases). Deletions cut 5 bases from V and 0 bases from J, with 17 bases between. Germline-derived CDR1 and CDR2 are SNHLY and FYNNEI. This CDR3 has 17 residues. In DNA form, the CDR3 reads TGTGCCAGCAGTTACGGGGACCGAAGATATAGCAATCAGCCCCAGCATTTT. This gives the protein CASSYGDRRYSNQPQHF.

In the case of this clonotype: A much larger clone differs by one base, so this may be a read error. The CDR3 DNA follows: TGTGCCAGCAGCTCCATGAAGTACCACGGGCAGTACTTC. Its translation: CASSSMKYHGQYF. The chain is built from TRBV7-2 and TRBJ2-7; D uncertain. Germline CDR1 and CDR2: SGHTA and FQGNSA. The CDR3 covers 13 residues. The V end was cut by 4 bases, the J end by 9 bases, with 16 bases between.

This clonotype was detected many times. The chain joins TRBV7-8 to TRBJ1-1; a possible D gene is TRBD1 (6 bases). Germline V CDR1 and CDR2: SGHVS, FQNEAQ. V lost 1 base, J lost 1 base, and 16 bases lay in between. The length of the CDR3 is 17 residues. The CDR3 sequence is CASSLGVWGLSNTEAFF. Written as DNA, the CDR3 is TGTGCCAGCAGCTTAGGGGTCTGGGGGCTCTCGAACACTGAAGCTTTCTTT.

Turning to this clonotype: A read error is possible here, since a much larger clone lies one base away. The genes are TRBV19 and TRBJ1-1; D call uncertain. The V gene's germline CDR1 is LNHDA and CDR2 SQIVND (reference sequence). V shed 4 bases and J shed 4 bases, with 13 bases lying between them. This CDR3 has 14 amino acids. The CDR3 sequence is CASSTFPRGTEAFF. CDR3 nucleotide sequence: TGTGCCAGTAGTACTTTTCCCCGGGGCACTGAAGCTTTCTTT.

CDR3 nucleotides: TGCAGCGTTGAGGTAGGTACAGGGGAAGCTTTCTTT. Its translation: CSVEVGTGEAFF. The chain links TRBV29-1 to TRBJ1-1, with D perhaps TRBD1 (6 bases). Trimming took 3 bases from V and 8 from J, leaving 13 bases between them. Germline V lookup: CDR1 SQVTM, CDR2 ANQGSEA. The CDR3 is 12 residues long.

There are a few counts of this clonotype. This may stem from a read error, because a much larger clone lies one nucleotide away. The chain is built from TRBV29-1 and TRBJ2-5; TRBD1 aligns across 8 bases. The trim removed 4 bases at V and 6 bases at J, leaving 4 bases unmatched. This CDR3 has 12 amino acids. CDR1 is SQVTM, CDR2 ANQGSEA, per germline. The CDR3 region has the DNA TGCAGCGTTGGAGGGGACAGGCAGACCCAGTACTTC. It translates to CSVGGDRQTQYF. Filled out from reference TRBV29-1 and TRBJ2-5, the complete variable domain reads SAVISQKPSRDICQRGTSLTIQCQVDSQVTMMFWYRQQPGQSLTLIATANQGSEATYESGFVIDKFPISRPNLTFSTLTVSNMSPEDSSIYLCSVGGDRQTQYFGPGTRLLVL.

J is TRBJ2-7 and V is TRBV20-1, with 8 bases lining up with TRBD2. The length of the CDR3 is 14 residues. V lost 1 base and J lost 3; bases outside the gene matches: 5. Germline V lookup: CDR1 DFQATT, CDR2 SNEGSKA (reference sequence). In DNA, the CDR3 is TGCAGTGCTAGAGGGCCTAGCGGGCTCTACGAGCAGTACTTC. Translating gives CSARGPSGLYEQYF.

The chain carries TRBV7-9 and TRBJ2-7; the D gene is possibly TRBD2 (5 bases). CDR1 SEHNR and CDR2 FQNEAQ come from the germline V gene (reference sequence). The length of the CDR3 is 14 residues. The germline V and J ends were trimmed by 5 bases and 6 bases, with 17 bases remaining between them. The DNA for the CDR3 is TGTGCCAGCAGCCAAGGATCTAGCACGGGCGAGCAGTACTTC. Protein product: CASSQGSSTGEQYF.

This clonotype was detected ten times or more. J is TRBJ2-5 and V is TRBV5-1, with D perhaps TRBD1 (6 bases). From germline, CDR1 is SGHRS and CDR2 YFSETQ. Trimming shortened V by 3 bases and J by 1 base, and 10 bases separated the two germline ends. The CDR3 spans 14 residues. Here the CDR3 reads CASSSYRVQETQYF. In DNA, the CDR3 is TGCGCCAGCAGCTCCTACAGGGTCCAAGAGACCCAGTACTTC.

The chain links TRBV24-1 to TRBJ1-5, with D possibly being TRBD1 (6 bases). Germline V gives CDR1 KGHDR, CDR2 SFDVKD. Trimming shortened V by 3 bases and J by 3 bases, and 14 bases separated the two germline ends. The CDR3 consists of 16 residues. CDR3 in amino acids: CATSDTGRGNNQPQHF. The CDR3 DNA sequence: TGTGCCACCAGTGATACAGGGCGAGGGAACAATCAGCCCCAGCATTTT.

The chain joins TRBV10-3 to TRBJ1-5; D perhaps matches TRBD1 (5 bases). Germline V CDR1 and CDR2: ENHRY, SYGVKD. V was pared by 6 bases and J by 5 bases, with 20 bases between. The CDR3 length is 16 residues. In DNA, the CDR3 is TGTGCCATCAGGGGACGGCCGGCGGGGGAGGATCAGCCCCAGCATTTT. As protein: CAIRGRPAGEDQPQHF.

The chain employs TRBV7-2 and TRBJ2-2, with D tentatively TRBD1 (6 bases). V was pared by 1 base and J by 3 bases, with 15 bases between. Germline V CDR1 and CDR2: SGHTA, FQGNSA. The CDR3 is 17 residues long. The CDR3 sequence is CASSLGGGLTDTGELFF. CDR3 coding DNA: TGTGCCAGCAGCTTAGGAGGGGGTCTCACGGACACCGGGGAGCTGTTTTTT.

The chain combines TRBV5-1 with TRBJ2-7; TRBD2 matches at 12 bases. CDR1 and CDR2 from the germline V gene are SGHRS and YFSETQ. V was clipped by 4 bases and J by 3 bases; unmatched bases: 5. The CDR3 length is 15 residues. The CDR3 reads CASSRLAGESYEQYF. CDR3 nucleotide sequence: TGCGCCAGCAGCCGACTAGCGGGAGAGAGCTACGAGCAGTACTTC.

This clonotype has at least ten counts. The chain recombines TRBV2 with TRBJ2-7; D is uncertain. Trimming took 4 bases from V and 2 from J, leaving 6 bases between them. CDR3 size: 12 residues. CDR1 and CDR2 (germline): SNHLY, FYNNEI. Here the CDR3 reads CASSGSPYEQYF. The CDR3 nucleotides are TGTGCCAGCAGTGGCAGTCCCTACGAGCAGTACTTC.

This clonotype was observed a single time. The J gene is TRBJ2-1, the V gene TRBV5-1, with 9 bases identical to TRBD2. The CDR3 consists of 16 residues. The V gene end was trimmed by 4 bases and the J gene end by 4 bases; junction bases not matched to a gene: 9. CDR1 is SGHRS and CDR2 is YFSETQ in the germline V gene. Here the CDR3 reads CASSLASAGGYNEQFF. For the CDR3, the DNA is TGCGCCAGCAGCCTGGCGTCAGCGGGAGGTTACAATGAGCAGTTCTTC.

Note on this clonotype: The junction differs from germline at one of its ends, possibly a read error. The CDR3 loop reads CSGGQGITGELSF. The DNA for the CDR3 is TGCAGCGGGGGACAGGGGATCACCGGGGAGCTGTCTTTT. The genes are TRBV29-1 and TRBJ2-2; 10 nucleotides line up with TRBD1. CDR3 size: 13 residues. CDR1 SQVTM and CDR2 ANQGSEA come from the germline V gene.

This clonotype was observed at least ten times. The CDR3 reads CASRAGLTPYEQYF. The DNA for the CDR3 is TGTGCCAGCCGGGCGGGTCTGACACCCTACGAGCAGTACTTC. V and J are TRBV6-6 and TRBJ2-7; maybe TRBD2 (5 bases). This CDR3 is built from 14 residues. Germline V CDR1 and CDR2: MNHNY, SVGAGI (reference sequence). With 8 bases removed from V and 2 bases from J, the gap between germline ends came to 16 bases.

Points on this clonotype: Just one base apart from a much larger clone, this may be a read error. This chain connects TRBV29-1 to TRBJ2-3; 8 nucleotides match TRBD1. The CDR3 contains 17 residues. The germline V gene encodes CDR1 SQVTM and CDR2 ANQGSEA. CDR3 sequence: CSVEHPCDRGISDTQCF. The CDR3 DNA is TGCAGCGTTGAACATCCGTGTGACAGGGGCATTTCAGATACGCAGTGTTTT.

This clonotype has a count of ten or more. The rearrangement links TRBV7-2 to TRBJ2-7; TRBD2 agrees at 7 bases. The V gene end was trimmed by 7 bases and the J gene end by 4 bases; junction bases not matched to a gene: 10. Looked up from germline, CDR1 is SGHTA and CDR2 is FQGNSA. The CDR3 contains 14 residues. The DNA for the CDR3 is TGTGCCAGCACCTACGGGGCTAGCGGATACGAGCAGTACTTC. It codes for CASTYGASGYEQYF.

V usage is TRBV7-8 and J usage is TRBJ1-1; D not certain. The V end lost 1 base, the J end lost 6 bases, and 9 bases lay between the germline ends. Per germline, CDR1 SGHVS and CDR2 FQNEAQ. The CDR3 has 13 residues. The CDR3 region is CASSLVTNAEAFF. The CDR3 DNA is TGTGCCAGCAGCTTAGTCACCAACGCTGAAGCTTTCTTT.